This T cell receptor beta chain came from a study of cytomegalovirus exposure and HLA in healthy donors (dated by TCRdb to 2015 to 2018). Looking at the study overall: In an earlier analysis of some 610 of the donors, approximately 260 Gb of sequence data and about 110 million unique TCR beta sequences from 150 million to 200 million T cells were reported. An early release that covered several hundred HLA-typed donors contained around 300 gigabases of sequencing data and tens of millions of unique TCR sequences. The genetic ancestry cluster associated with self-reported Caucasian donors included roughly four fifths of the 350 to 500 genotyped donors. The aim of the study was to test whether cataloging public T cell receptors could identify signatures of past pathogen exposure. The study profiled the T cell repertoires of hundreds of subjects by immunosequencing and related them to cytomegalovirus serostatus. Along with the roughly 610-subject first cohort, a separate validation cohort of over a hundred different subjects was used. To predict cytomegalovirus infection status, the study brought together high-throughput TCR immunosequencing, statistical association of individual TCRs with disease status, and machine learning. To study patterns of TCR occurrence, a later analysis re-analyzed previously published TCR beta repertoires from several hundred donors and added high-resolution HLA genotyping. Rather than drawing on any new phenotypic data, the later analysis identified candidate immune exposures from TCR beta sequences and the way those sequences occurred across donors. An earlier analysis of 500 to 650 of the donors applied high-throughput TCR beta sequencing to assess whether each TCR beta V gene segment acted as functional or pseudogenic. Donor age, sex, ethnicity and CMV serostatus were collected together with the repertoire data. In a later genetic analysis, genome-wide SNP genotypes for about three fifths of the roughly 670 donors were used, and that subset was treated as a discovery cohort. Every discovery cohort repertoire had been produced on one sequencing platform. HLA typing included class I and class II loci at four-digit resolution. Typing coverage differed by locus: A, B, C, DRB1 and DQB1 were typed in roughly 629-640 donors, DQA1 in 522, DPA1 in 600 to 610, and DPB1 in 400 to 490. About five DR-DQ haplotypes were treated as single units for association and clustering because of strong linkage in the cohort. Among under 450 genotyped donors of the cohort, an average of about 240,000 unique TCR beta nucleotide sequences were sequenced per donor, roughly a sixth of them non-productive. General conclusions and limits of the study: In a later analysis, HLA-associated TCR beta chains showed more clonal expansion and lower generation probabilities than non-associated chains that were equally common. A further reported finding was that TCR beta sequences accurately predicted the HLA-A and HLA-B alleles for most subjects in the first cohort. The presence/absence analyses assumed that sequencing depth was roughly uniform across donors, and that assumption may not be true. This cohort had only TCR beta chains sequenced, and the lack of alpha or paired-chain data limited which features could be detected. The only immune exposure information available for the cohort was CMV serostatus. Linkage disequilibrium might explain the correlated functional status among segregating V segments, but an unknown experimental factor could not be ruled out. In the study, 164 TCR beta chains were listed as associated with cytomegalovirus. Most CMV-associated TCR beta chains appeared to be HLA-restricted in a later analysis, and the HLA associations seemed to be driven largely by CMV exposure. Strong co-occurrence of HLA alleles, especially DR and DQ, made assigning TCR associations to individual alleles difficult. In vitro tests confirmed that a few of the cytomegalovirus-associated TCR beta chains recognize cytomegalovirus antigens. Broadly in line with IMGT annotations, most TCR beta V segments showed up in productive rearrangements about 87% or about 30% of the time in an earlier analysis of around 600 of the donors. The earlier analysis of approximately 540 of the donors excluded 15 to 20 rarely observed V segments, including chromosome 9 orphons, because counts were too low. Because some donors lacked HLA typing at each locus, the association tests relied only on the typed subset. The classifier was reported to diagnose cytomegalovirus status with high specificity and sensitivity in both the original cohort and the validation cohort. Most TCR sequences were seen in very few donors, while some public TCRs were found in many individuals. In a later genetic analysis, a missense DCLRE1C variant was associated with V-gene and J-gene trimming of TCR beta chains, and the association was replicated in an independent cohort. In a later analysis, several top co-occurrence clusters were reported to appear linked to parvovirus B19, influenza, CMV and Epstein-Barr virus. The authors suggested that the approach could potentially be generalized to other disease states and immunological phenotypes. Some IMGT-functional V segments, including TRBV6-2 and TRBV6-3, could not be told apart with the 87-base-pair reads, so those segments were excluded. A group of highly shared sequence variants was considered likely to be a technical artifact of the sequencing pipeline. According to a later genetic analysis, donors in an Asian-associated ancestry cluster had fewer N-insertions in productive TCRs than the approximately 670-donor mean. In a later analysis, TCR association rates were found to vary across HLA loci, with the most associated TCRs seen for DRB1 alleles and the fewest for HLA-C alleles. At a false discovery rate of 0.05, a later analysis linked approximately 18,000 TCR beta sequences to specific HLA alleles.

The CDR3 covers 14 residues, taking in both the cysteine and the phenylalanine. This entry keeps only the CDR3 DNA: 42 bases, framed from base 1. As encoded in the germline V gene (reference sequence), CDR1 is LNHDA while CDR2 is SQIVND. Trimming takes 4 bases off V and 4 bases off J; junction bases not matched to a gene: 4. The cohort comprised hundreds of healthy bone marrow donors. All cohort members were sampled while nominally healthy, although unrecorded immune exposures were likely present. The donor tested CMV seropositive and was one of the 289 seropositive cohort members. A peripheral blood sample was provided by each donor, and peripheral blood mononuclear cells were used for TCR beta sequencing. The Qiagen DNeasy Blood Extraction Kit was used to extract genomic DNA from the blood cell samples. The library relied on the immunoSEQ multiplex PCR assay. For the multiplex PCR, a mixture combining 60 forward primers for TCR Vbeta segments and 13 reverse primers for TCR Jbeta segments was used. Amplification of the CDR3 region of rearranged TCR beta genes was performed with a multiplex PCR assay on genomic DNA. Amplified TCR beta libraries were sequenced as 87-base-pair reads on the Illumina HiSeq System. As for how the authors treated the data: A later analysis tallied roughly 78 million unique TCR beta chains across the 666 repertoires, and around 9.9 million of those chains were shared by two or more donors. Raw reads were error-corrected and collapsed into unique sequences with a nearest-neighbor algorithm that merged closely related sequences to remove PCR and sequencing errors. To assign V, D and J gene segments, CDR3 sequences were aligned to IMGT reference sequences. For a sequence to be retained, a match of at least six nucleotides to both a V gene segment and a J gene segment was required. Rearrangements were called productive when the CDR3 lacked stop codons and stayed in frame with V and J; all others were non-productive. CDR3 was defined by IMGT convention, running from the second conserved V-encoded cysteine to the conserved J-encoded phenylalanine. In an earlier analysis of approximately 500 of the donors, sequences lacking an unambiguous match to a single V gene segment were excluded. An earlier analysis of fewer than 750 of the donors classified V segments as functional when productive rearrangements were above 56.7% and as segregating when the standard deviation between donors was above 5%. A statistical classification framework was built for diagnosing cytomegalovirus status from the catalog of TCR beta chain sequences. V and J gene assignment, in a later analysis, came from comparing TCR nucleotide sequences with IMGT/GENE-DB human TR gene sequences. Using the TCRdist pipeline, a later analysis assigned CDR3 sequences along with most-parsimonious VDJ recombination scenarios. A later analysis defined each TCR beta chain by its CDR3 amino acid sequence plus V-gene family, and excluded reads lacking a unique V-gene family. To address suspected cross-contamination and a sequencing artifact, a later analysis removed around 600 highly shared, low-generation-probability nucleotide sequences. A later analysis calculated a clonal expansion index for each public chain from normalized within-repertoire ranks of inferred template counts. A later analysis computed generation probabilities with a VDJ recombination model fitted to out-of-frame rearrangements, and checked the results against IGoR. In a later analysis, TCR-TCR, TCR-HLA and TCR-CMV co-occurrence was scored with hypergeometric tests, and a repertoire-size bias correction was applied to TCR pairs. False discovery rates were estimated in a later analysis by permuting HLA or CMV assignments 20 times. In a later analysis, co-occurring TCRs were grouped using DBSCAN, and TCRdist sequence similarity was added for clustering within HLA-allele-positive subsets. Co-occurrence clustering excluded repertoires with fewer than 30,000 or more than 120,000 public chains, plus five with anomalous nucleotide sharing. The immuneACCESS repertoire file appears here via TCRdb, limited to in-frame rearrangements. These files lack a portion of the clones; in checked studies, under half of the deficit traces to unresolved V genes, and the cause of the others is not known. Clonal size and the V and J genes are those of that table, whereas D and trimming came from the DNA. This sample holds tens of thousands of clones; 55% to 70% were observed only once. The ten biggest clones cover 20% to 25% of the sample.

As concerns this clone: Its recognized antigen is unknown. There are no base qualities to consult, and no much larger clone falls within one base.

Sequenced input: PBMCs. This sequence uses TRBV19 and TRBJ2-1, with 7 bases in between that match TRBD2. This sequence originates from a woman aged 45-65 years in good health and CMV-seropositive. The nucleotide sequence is TGTGCCAGTAGTACATCGGGGGGATACAATGAGCAGTTCTTC. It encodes CASSTSGGYNEQFF.